The 17 T cell receptor beta chains in this list originate from one sample, sequenced in a study of OX40 agonist ivuxolimab in advanced cancers. Assay used: immunoSEQ multiplex PCR; TCRdb lists only in-frame clones, some missing. The table shows about 46,000 clones, with approximately 86% occurring only once. Sequencing was performed on CD4+ or CD8+ T cells sorted from blood, taken in a trial of the OX40 agonist ivuxolimab. Every receptor here comes from an adult with an advanced solid tumor such as melanoma, head and neck, liver or kidney cancer.

This clone was seen a single time. V and J are TRBV27 and TRBJ2-7; D is possibly TRBD1 (5 bases). This CDR3 spans 13 amino acids. Looked up from germline, CDR1 is MNHEY and CDR2 is SMNVEV (reference sequence). Deletions cut 3 bases from V and 6 bases from J, with 12 bases between. CDR3 nucleotide sequence: TGTGCCAGCAGTTTCCAGGGTCGGCTCGAGCAGTACTTC. It is translated as CASSFQGRLEQYF.

The chain recombines TRBV27 with TRBJ2-7; possibly TRBD2 for D (6 bases). The CDR3 totals 15 residues. Germline V gene sequence: CDR1 MNHEY, CDR2 SMNVEV (reference sequence). Trimming cost V 3 bases and J 0 bases, with 12 bases left between them. CDR3 loop: CASSLTPGSSYEQYF. The CDR3 DNA follows: TGTGCCAGCAGTTTGACCCCCGGGAGCTCCTACGAGCAGTACTTC.

The genes are TRBV6-5 and TRBJ2-2; 8 positions agree with TRBD1. The CDR3 totals 15 residues. Germline assignment: CDR1 MNHEY and CDR2 SVGAGI. The J segment lost 3 bases and the V segment lost 5 bases, leaving 5 bases of the junction unmatched. Written as DNA, the CDR3 is TGTGCCAGCAGTAAACAGGGGGTAGACACCGGGGAGCTGTTTTTT. It encodes CASSKQGVDTGELFF.

V usage is TRBV2 and J usage is TRBJ2-3; D is undetermined. V was pared by 4 bases and J by 0 bases, with 5 bases between. Germline values: CDR1 SNHLY, CDR2 FYNNEI. This CDR3 contains 13 residues. The CDR3 DNA reads TGTGCCAGCAGTGGAACTAGCACAGATACGCAGTATTTT. Its translation is CASSGTSTDTQYF.

In this sample, this clone turned up once. The chain has TRBV27 and TRBJ2-1; the match to TRBD2 covers 9 bases. V trimming: 5 bases; J trimming: 7 bases; junction bases outside the gene matches: 9. CDR1 and CDR2 from the germline V gene are MNHEY and SMNVEV (reference sequence). This CDR3 contains 15 residues. In DNA, the CDR3 is TGTGCCAGCAGTATTACTAGCGGGCGGACGAATGAGCAGTTCTTC. Translation gives CASSITSGRTNEQFF.

The V and J genes are TRBV9 and TRBJ2-1; TRBD2 matches at 7 bases. CDR3 size: 12 residues. The germline V gene encodes CDR1 SGDLS and CDR2 YYNGEE. Trimming cost V 0 bases and J 15 bases; bases outside gene matches: 6. Here the CDR3 reads CASSVERGSAFF. CDR3 DNA sequence: TGTGCCAGCAGCGTAGAACGCGGGAGTGCGTTCTTC.

The V and J genes are TRBV9 and TRBJ1-6; TRBD1 agrees at 7 bases. The CDR3 consists of 15 residues. The V and J ends lost 5 bases and 7 bases, in that order; junction bases with no gene match: 9. Per the germline V gene, CDR1 is SGDLS and CDR2 is YYNGEE. CDR3 nucleotides: TGTGCCAGCAGTCTGGGACAGTACCCGAATTCACCCCTCCACTTT. Translation gives CASSLGQYPNSPLHF.

This rearrangement joins TRBV4-1 to TRBJ2-1; no clear D. Per the germline V gene, CDR1 is MGHRA and CDR2 is YSYEKL. Trimming removed 5 bases at V and 5 bases at J, with 10 bases between. There are 13 residues in the CDR3. In DNA form, the CDR3 reads TGCGCCAGCAGCGCACACCTAAACAATGAGCAGTTCTTC. Residues: CASSAHLNNEQFF.

The chain has TRBV4-3 and TRBJ1-1; TRBD1 might be the D (5 bases). The CDR3 runs to 16 residues. Looked up from germline, CDR1 is LGHNA and CDR2 is YSLEER. V gave up 4 bases and J gave up 4 bases, with 19 bases separating them. The CDR3 DNA reads as TGCGCCAGCAGCCGCAGACCGGGTAAGGGGAGCACTGAAGCTTTCTTT. As protein: CASSRRPGKGSTEAFF.

The V and J genes are TRBV4-3 and TRBJ2-1; D is ambiguous. In germline, CDR1 is LGHNA, CDR2 YSLEER. The CDR3 extends over 15 amino acids. V was trimmed by 0 bases and J by 2 bases, leaving 8 bases between them. CDR3 in DNA: TGCGCCAGCAGCCAAGATGGGGTGACCTACAATGAGCAGTTCTTC. It is translated as CASSQDGVTYNEQFF.

J is TRBJ2-7 and V is TRBV7-2, with a tentative D call TRBD2 (5 bases). Germline CDR1 reads SGHTA; CDR2 reads FQGNSA. The CDR3 runs 12 residues. V was trimmed by 8 bases and J by 0 bases, leaving 8 bases between them. This chain's CDR3 is CASGESSYEQYF. The CDR3 DNA follows: TGTGCCAGCGGGGAGAGCTCCTACGAGCAGTACTTC.

The V gene is TRBV7-4, the J gene TRBJ2-6, with a tentative D call TRBD1 (5 bases). In germline, CDR1 is SGHVT, CDR2 SQSDAQ. CDR3 length: 18 amino acids. The V and J ends lost 5 bases and 5 bases respectively, with 22 bases between them. This CDR3 is CASSDSPSSQSRANVLTF. CDR3 bases: TGTGCCAGCAGCGACAGTCCCAGCTCACAAAGTCGGGCCAACGTCCTGACTTTC.

This chain joins TRBV7-9 and TRBJ2-5; TRBD1 matches 10 bases. CDR3 size: 15 residues. Germline CDR1 is SEHNR and CDR2 is FQNEAQ (reference sequence). V shed 5 bases, J shed 4 bases, and the junction held 7 bases outside the gene matches. The CDR3 spells CASSNRQGAIETQYF. In DNA form, the CDR3 reads TGTGCCAGCAGCAACAGACAGGGGGCTATAGAGACCCAGTACTTC.

The J gene is TRBJ2-1, the V gene TRBV2, with D unresolved. The V gene lost 7 bases and the J gene lost 0 bases, with 7 bases spanning the gap. Germline V gives CDR1 SNHLY, CDR2 FYNNEI. The CDR3 contains 13 residues. The CDR3 nucleotides read TGTGCCAGCAAGGCGGTCTCCTACAATGAGCAGTTCTTC. This sequence encodes CASKAVSYNEQFF.

This rearrangement joins TRBV5-6 to TRBJ1-5; D is ambiguous. Trimming removed 2 bases from V and 5 bases from J, with 17 bases in between. Germline CDR1 is SGHDT and CDR2 is YYEEEE. The CDR3 runs to 16 residues. DNA of the CDR3: TGTGCCAGCAGCTTTTTTAGTCGGGGTAATTATCAGCCCCAGCATTTT. Translated: CASSFFSRGNYQPQHF.

The genes are TRBV5-4 and TRBJ2-7; 8 bases agree with TRBD2. Germline CDR1 and CDR2: SGHNT and YYREEE (reference sequence). The CDR3 runs to 16 residues. V lost 4 bases, J lost 7 bases, and 16 bases stayed unmatched. Here the CDR3 DNA reads TGTGCCAGCAGCCGGGGGGGGCGGGAGATCCCTCAGGAGCAGTACTTC. This translates into CASSRGGREIPQEQYF.

The rearrangement uses TRBV9 and TRBJ1-3; D not certain. V was cut by 0 bases and J by 0 bases, with 4 bases left in between. The CDR3 spans 14 residues. Per germline, CDR1 SGDLS and CDR2 YYNGEE. CDR3 protein: CASSVGDSGNTIYF. DNA for the CDR3: TGTGCCAGCAGCGTAGGAGACTCTGGAAACACCATATATTTT. The variable domain in full, with the rest retrieved from reference TRBV9 and TRBJ1-3, is DSGVTQTPKHLITATGQRVTLRCSPRSGDLSVYWYQQSLDQGLQFLIQYYNGEERAKGNILERFSAQQFPDLHSELNLSSLELGDSALYFCASSVGDSGNTIYFGEGSWLTVV.